This paragraph covers one TCR beta chain sequence. The antigen remains undetermined. The sample contains more than one DNA sequence encoding this CDR3. These data belong to a study of neoadjuvant anti-PD-1 for oral cavity cancer. Study conclusions and caveats: With three patients per group, TCR findings need larger cohorts.

J was trimmed by 0 bases and V by 1 base; bases with no gene match: 1. Per the germline V gene, CDR1 is SGHRS and CDR2 is YFSETQ. CDR3 size: 15 residues. As for time point: after neoadjuvant nivolumab, at surgical resection. Blood libraries mostly used about 500 ng genomic DNA, six replicates each. The assay was immunoSEQ multiplex PCR, and TCRdb's table has in-frame clones only and misses some. Found here are 6,000 to 9,000 clones, about 67% of them singletons; the top ten hold around 3.4%. The source of this sequence is a person between 40 and 79 years old with oral cavity squamous cell carcinoma. The genes are TRBV5-1 and TRBJ2-1, with TRBD1 matching 7 bases. The specimen was PBMCs, collected after nivolumab (anti-PD-1) treatment. CDR3 protein: CASSLSGGSYNEQFF. Here the CDR3 DNA reads TGCGCCAGCAGCTTGTCAGGGGGCTCCTACAATGAGCAGTTCTTC.